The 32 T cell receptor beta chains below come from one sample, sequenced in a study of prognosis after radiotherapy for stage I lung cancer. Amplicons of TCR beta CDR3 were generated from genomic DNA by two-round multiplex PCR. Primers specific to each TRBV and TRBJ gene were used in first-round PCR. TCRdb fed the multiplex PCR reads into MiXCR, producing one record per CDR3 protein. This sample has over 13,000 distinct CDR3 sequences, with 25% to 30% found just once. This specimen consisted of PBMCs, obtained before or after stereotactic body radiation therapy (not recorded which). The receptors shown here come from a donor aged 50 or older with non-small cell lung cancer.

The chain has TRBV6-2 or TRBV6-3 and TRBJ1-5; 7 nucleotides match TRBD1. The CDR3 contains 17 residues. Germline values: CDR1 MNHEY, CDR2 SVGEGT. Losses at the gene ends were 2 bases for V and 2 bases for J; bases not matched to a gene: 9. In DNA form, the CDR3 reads TGTGCCAGCAGTTACGGCGGTACAGGGGCCGGCAATCAGCCCCAGCATTTT. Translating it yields CASSYGGTGAGNQPQHF.

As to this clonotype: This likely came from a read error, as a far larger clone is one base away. The CDR3 DNA reads as TGTGCCAGCAGCACTAGCGGGAGGGTAACCGGGGAGCTGTTTTTT. Amino acids: CASSTSGRVTGELFF. The chain employs TRBV6-2 or TRBV6-3 and TRBJ2-2; the match to TRBD2 covers 13 bases. The CDR3 length is 15 residues. Per the germline V gene, CDR1 is MNHEY and CDR2 is SVGEGT. Trimming removed 6 bases from V and 5 bases from J; junction bases left unmatched: 3.

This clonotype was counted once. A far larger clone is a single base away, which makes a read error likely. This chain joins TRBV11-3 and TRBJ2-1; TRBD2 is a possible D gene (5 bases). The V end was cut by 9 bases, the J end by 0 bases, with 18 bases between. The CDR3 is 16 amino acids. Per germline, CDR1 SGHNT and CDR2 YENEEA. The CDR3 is CASSTETSGSYNEQFF. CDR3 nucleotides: TGTGCCAGTAGTACCGAAACCAGCGGCTCCTACAATGAGCAGTTCTTC.

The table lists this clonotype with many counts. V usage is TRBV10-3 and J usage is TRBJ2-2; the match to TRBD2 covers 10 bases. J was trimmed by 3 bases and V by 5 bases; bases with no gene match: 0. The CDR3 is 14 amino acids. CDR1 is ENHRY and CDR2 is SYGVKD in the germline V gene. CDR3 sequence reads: CAISSGRDTGELFF. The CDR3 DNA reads TGTGCCATCAGTAGCGGGAGGGACACCGGGGAGCTGTTTTTT.

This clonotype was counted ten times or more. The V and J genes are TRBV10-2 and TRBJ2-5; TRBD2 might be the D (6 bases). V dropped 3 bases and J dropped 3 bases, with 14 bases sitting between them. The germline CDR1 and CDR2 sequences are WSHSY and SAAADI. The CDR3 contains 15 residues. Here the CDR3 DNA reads TGCGCCAGCAGTGACTGGCGGGGAGAAAAAGAGACCCAGTACTTC. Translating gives CASSDWRGEKETQYF.

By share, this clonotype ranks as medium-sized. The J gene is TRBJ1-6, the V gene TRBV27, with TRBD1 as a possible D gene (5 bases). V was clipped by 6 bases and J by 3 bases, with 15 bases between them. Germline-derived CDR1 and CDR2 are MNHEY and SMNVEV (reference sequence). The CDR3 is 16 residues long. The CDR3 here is CASRGRNRSYNSPLHF. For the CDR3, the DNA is TGTGCCAGCAGGGGACGAAACAGGAGCTATAATTCACCCCTCCACTTT.

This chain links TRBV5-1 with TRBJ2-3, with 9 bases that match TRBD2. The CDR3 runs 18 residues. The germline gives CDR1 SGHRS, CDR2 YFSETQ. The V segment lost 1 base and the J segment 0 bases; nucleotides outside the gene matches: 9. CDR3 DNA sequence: TGCGCCAGCAGCTTGTCTCCTAGCGGGGAATTGAGCACAGATACGCAGTATTTT. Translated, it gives CASSLSPSGELSTDTQYF.

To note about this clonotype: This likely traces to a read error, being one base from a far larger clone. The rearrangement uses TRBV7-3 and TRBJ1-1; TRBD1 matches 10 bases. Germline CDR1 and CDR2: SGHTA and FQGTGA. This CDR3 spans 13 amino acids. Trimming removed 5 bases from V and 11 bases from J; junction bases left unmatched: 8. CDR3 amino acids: CASSLGTGDNAFF. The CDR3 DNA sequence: TGTGCCAGCAGCCTCGGGACAGGGGACAACGCTTTCTTT.

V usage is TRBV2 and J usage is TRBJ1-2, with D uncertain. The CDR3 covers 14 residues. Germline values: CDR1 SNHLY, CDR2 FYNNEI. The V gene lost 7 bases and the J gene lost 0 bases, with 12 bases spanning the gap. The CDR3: CASIAWPANYGYTF. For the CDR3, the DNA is TGTGCCAGCATTGCCTGGCCAGCTAACTATGGCTACACCTTC.

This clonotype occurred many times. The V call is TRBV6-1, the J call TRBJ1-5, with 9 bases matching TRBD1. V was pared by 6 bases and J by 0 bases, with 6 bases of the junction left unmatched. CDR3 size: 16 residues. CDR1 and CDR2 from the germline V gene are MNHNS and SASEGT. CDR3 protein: CASRLQGANSNQPQHF. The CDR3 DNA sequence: TGTGCCAGCAGGCTACAGGGGGCTAATAGCAATCAGCCCCAGCATTTT.

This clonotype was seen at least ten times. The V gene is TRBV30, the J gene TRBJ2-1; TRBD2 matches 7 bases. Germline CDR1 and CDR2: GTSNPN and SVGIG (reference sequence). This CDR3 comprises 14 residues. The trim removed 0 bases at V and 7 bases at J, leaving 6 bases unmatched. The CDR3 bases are TGTGCCTGGAGTGTACAGTGGGGGGGAAATGAGCAGTTCTTC. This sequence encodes CAWSVQWGGNEQFF.

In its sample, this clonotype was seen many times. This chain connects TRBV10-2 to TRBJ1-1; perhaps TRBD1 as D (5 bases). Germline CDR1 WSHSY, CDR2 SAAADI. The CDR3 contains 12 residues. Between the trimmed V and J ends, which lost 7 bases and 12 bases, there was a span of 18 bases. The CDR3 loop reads CASNLPGLPTFF. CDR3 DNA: TGCGCCAGCAATTTGCCGGGACTTCCGACTTTCTTT.

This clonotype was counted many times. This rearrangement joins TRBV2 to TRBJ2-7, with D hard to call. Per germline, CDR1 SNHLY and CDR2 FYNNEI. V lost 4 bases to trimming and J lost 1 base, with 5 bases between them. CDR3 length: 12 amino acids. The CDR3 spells CASSAASYEQYF. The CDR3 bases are TGTGCCAGCAGTGCAGCGTCCTACGAGCAGTACTTC.

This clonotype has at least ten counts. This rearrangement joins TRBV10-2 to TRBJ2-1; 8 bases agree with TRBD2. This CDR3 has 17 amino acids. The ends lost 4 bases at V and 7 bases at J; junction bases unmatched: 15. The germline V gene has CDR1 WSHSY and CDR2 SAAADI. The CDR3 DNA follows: TGCGCCAGCAGTGCTTTTTCATACGGGGGGGCCCGGAATGAGCAGTTCTTC. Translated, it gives CASSAFSYGGARNEQFF.

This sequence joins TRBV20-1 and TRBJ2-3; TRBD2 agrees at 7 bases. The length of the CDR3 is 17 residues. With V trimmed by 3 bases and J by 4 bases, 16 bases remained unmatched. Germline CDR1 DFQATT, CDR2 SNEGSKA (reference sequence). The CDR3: CSASGLAAVGPPDTQYF. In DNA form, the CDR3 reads TGCAGTGCTAGCGGGCTAGCGGCAGTCGGGCCCCCAGATACGCAGTATTTT.

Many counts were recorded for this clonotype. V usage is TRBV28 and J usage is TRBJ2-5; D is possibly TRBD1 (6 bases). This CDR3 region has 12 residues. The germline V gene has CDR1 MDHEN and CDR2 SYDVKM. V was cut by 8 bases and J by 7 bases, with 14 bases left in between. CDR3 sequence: CASQEGDRTQYF. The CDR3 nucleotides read TGTGCCAGCCAAGAGGGGGATAGGACCCAGTACTTC.

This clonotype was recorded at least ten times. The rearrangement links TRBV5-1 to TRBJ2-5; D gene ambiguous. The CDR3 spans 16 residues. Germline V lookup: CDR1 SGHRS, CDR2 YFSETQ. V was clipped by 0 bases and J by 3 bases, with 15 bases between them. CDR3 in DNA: TGCGCCAGCAGCTTGGGGCTCCTAACCCTTAAAGAGACCCAGTACTTC. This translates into CASSLGLLTLKETQYF.

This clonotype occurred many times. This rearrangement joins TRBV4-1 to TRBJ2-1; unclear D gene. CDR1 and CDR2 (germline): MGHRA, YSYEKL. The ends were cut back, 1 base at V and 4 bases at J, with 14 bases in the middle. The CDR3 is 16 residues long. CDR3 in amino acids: CASSQVRTRSYNEQFF. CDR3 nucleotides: TGCGCCAGCAGCCAAGTTCGGACCCGTTCATACAATGAGCAGTTCTTC.

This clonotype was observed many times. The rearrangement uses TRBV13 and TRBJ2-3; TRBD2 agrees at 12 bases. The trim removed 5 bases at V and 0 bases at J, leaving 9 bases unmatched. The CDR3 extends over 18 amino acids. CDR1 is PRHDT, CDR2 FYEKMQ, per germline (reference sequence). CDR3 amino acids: CASSPRPGTSGSTDTQYF. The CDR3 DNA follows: TGTGCCAGCAGCCCTCGTCCCGGGACTAGCGGGAGCACAGATACGCAGTATTTT.

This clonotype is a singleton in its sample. As DNA, the CDR3 is TGCAGCGTTCATAAAGGGGGTAAGACTGAAGCTTTCTTT. Amino acid sequence: CSVHKGGKTEAFF. The chain recombines TRBV29-1 with TRBJ1-1; tentatively, D is TRBD1 (6 bases). The germline gives CDR1 SQVTM, CDR2 ANQGSEA. CDR3 length equals 13 residues. Trimming stripped 5 bases from V and 5 bases from J, with 15 bases between.

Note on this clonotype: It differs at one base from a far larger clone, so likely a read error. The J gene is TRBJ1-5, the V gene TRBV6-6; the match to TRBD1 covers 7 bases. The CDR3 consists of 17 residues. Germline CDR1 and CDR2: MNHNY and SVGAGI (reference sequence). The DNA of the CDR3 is TGTGCCAGCAGTCACTCGAATCCGGCCAGGGGGAGTCAGCCCCAGCATTTT. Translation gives CASSHSNPARGSQPQHF.

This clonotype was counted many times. CDR3 residues: CASSLGSSGRRRGYEQYF. Here the CDR3 DNA reads TGTGCCAGCAGCTTAGGATCTAGCGGGAGGCGCAGGGGGTACGAGCAGTACTTC. The V gene is TRBV7-8, the J gene TRBJ2-7; TRBD2 aligns across 11 bases. CDR3 length: 18 residues. Trimming at V came to 1 base and at J to 4 bases, leaving 12 bases not matched to a gene. Per germline, CDR1 SGHVS and CDR2 FQNEAQ.

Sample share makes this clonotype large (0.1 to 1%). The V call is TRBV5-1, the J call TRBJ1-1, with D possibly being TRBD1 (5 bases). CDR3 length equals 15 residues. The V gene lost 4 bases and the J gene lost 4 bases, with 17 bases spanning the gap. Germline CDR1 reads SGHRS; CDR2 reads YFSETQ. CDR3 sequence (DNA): TGCGCCAGCAGCCCGGATGGCAGGGAGACCACTGAAGCTTTCTTT. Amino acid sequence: CASSPDGRETTEAFF.

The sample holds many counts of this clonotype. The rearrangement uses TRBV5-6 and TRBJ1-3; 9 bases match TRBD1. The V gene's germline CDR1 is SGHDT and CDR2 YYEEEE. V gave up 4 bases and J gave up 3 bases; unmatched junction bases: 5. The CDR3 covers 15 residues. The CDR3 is CASSKGTGFGNTIYF. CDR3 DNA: TGTGCCAGCAGCAAAGGGACAGGGTTTGGAAACACCATATATTTT.

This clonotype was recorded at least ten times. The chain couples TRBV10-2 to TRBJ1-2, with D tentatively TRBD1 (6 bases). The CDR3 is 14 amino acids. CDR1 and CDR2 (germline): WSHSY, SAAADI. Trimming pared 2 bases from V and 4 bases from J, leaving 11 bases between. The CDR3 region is CASSETGKAYGYTF. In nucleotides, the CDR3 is TGCGCCAGCAGTGAGACAGGGAAGGCCTATGGCTACACCTTC.

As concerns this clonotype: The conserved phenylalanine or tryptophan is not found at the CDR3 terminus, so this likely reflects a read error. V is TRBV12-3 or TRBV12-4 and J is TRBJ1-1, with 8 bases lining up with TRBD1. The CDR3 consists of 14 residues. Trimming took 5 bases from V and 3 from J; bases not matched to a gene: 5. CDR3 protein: CASSLVQGDTEAFL. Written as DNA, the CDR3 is TGTGCCAGCAGTCTTGTACAGGGGGACACTGAAGCTTTCCTT.

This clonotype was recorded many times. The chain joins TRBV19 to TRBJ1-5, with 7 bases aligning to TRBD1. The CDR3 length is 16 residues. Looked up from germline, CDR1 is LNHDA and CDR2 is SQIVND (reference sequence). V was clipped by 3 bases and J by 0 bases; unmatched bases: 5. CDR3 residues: CASSISTGASNQPQHF. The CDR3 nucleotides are TGTGCCAGTAGTATCTCCACAGGGGCTAGCAATCAGCCCCAGCATTTT.

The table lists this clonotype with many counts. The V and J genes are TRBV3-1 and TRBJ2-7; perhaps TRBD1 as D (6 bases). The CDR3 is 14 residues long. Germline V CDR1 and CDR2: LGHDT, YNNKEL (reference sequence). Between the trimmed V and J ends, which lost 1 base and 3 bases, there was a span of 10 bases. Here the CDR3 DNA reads TGTGCCAGCAGCCAAGGGTCAGGGGTCTACGAGCAGTACTTC. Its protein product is CASSQGSGVYEQYF.

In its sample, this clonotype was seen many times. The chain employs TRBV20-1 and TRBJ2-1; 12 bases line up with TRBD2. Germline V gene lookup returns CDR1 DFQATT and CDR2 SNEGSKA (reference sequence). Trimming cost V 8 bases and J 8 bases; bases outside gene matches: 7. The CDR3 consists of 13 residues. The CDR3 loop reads CSTLAGGRDEQFF. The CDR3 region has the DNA TGCAGTACTCTAGCGGGAGGGCGAGATGAGCAGTTCTTC.

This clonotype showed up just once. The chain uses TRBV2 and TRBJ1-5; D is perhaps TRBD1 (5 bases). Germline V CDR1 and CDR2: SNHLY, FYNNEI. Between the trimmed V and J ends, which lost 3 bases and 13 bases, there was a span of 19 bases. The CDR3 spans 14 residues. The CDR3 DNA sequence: TGTGCCAGCAGTGAGGGGGGAAGCAATCAGACTCAGCATTTT. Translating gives CASSEGGSNQTQHF.

The CDR3 protein is CASIRTGLMTGELFF. CDR3 nucleotides: TGTGCCAGCATAAGGACAGGCCTGATGACCGGGGAGCTGTTTTTT. V gene TRBV28 combines with J gene TRBJ2-2; TRBD1 aligns across 7 bases. In germline, CDR1 is MDHEN, CDR2 SYDVKM. This CDR3 comprises 15 residues. Unmatched junction bases numbered 10, after V lost 7 bases and J lost 5 bases.

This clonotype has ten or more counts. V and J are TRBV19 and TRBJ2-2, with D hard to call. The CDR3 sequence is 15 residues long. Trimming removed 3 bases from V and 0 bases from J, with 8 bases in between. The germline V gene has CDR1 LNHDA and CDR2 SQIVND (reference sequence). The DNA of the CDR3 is TGTGCCAGTAGTATTCGAGAGACGAACACCGGGGAGCTGTTTTTT. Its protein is CASSIRETNTGELFF.